These T cell receptor beta chains were read from a single sample in a study of T cell responses to AZD1222 COVID-19 vaccine. Assay used: immunoSEQ multiplex PCR; TCRdb lists only in-frame clones, some missing. The table includes approximately 170,000 clones, about 92% detected once. The sample consisted of peripheral blood, taken 28 days after the second AZD1222 dose. These receptors came from an adult who received the AZD1222 COVID-19 vaccine. CDR3s include the opening cysteine and the closing phenylalanine or tryptophan. Each record gives: clone size, D gene, V gene, J gene, CDR3 DNA, CDR3 protein. The D gene is left open where the match is weak. Clone size is shown for a subset of rows, as once, few, many or a class of expanded clone.

NA	NA	TRBV4-2	TRBJ2-7	TGTGCCAGCAGCCAAGAAATCCTGTACTACGAGCAGTACTTC	CASSQEILYYEQYF
NA	TRBD1	TRBV5-5	TRBJ1-5	TGTGCCAGCAGCTTGGGCCTACAGGGGAGCAATCAGCCCCAGCATTTT	CASSLGLQGSNQPQHF
NA	NA	TRBV6-5	TRBJ1-1	TGTGCCAGCAGTTTAGGGTGGGGCACTGAAGCTTTCTTT	CASSLGWGTEAFF
NA	NA	TRBV29-1	TRBJ2-5	TGCAGCGTTGACTTGGGCCGCGACCAAGAGACCCAGTACTTC	CSVDLGRDQETQYF
NA	TRBD1	TRBV29-1	TRBJ2-7	TGCAGCGTTGTGGACAGGAGAAGCTCCTACGAGCAGTACTTC	CSVVDRRSSYEQYF
NA	TRBD2	TRBV9	TRBJ2-1	TGTGCCAGCAGCCCCGACGGGACTAGCGGGGGGGCCTGGGATGAGCAGTTCTTC	CASSPDGTSGGAWDEQFF
NA	NA	TRBV27	TRBJ2-5	TGTGCCAGCAGTTTATTGTCCCAAGAGACCCAGTACTTC	CASSLLSQETQYF
NA	NA	TRBV12-3/TRBV12-4	TRBJ1-2	TGTGCCAGCAGTTTTCCCGAGAGCGGCTACACCTTC	CASSFPESGYTF
NA	NA	TRBV6-1	TRBJ1-2	TGTGCCAGCAGTGAAGAGGGGCCCAGGTTTGGCTACACCTTC	CASSEEGPRFGYTF
NA	NA	TRBV6-5	TRBJ2-3	TGTGCCAGCAGTTACGGGACGGCGGCCACAGATACGCAGTATTTT	CASSYGTAATDTQYF
NA	NA	TRBV7-9	TRBJ1-1	TGTGCCAGCAGCCCAACAGGGATTTCTGGGAACACTGAAGCTTTCTTT	CASSPTGISGNTEAFF
NA	NA	TRBV30	TRBJ1-1	TGTGCCTGGAATCGGGAAACTGAAGCTTTCTTT	CAWNRETEAFF
NA	NA	TRBV27	TRBJ2-1	TGTGCCAGCAGCCTAGGTGAGGAACCCTACAATGAGCAGTTCTTC	CASSLGEEPYNEQFF
once	TRBD1	TRBV6-5	TRBJ1-2	TGTGCCAGCAGTTACTCTACAGGGGAGGTTCGCTATGGCTACACCTTC	CASSYSTGEVRYGYTF
NA	NA	TRBV14	TRBJ1-3	TGTGCCAGCAGCCGATGGACAGTTGTCGGAAACACCATATATTTT	CASSRWTVVGNTIYF
NA	NA	TRBV2	TRBJ1-5	TGTGCCAGCAGTGAAACAGATCGCAATCAGCCCCAGCATTTT	CASSETDRNQPQHF
NA	TRBD2	TRBV2	TRBJ2-5	TGTGCCAGCAGTCTGGCTAGCGGTGGGGAGACCCAGTACTTC	CASSLASGGETQYF
NA	TRBD1	TRBV4-1	TRBJ1-4	TGCGCCAGCAGCCAACAGGGACAGGGTTCTGAAAAACTGTTTTTT	CASSQQGQGSEKLFF
NA	NA	TRBV5-1	TRBJ2-2	TGCGCCAGCAGCCCCCGGAGACAGGAACACCGGGGAGCTGTTTTT	CASSPRRQEHRGAVF
NA	NA	TRBV3-1/TRBV3-2	TRBJ1-1	TGTGCCAGCAGCCCACGGGGCAGAGCCGAAGCTTTCTTT	CASSPRGRAEAFF
NA	NA	TRBV2	TRBJ1-3	TGTGCCAGCAGTACCTTTGAGGGGGGCCAGGGAAACACCATATATTTT	CASSTFEGGQGNTIYF
NA	NA	TRBV10-3	TRBJ2-7	TGTGCCATCAGTCTTGGGACTCCCAGCTCCTACGAGCAGTACTTC	CAISLGTPSSYEQYF
NA	TRBD1	TRBV18	TRBJ1-2	TGTGCCAGCTCACCGATAGGACAGGAGTCACCCAGCTATGGCTACACCTTC	CASSPIGQESPSYGYTF
once	TRBD1	TRBV7-9	TRBJ1-1	TGTGCCAGCAGCCATGACAGGGGAGACCTCCCGAACACTGAAGCTTTCTTT	CASSHDRGDLPNTEAFF
NA	TRBD1	TRBV29-1	TRBJ2-7	TGCAGCGTTCCGACAGGGGGTTCGAGAGACGAGCAGTACTTC	CSVPTGGSRDEQYF
NA	NA	TRBV6-4	TRBJ2-3	TGTGCCAGCAGTGACAGTGGAGGCACAGATACGCAGTATTTT	CASSDSGGTDTQYF
once	NA	TRBV19	TRBJ1-1	TGTGCCAGTAGTCTCGTCCCAACACTGAACACTGAAGCTTTCTTT	CASSLVPTLNTEAFF
once	TRBD2	TRBV10-1	TRBJ2-1	TGCGCCAGCAGTGAACTAGCGCCGGTAGGCGAGCAGTTCTTC	CASSELAPVGEQFF
NA	NA	TRBV12-3/TRBV12-4	TRBJ1-2	TGTGCCAGCAGGCCAGGGCGGAGTGGCTACACCTTC	CASRPGRSGYTF
NA	NA	TRBV19	TRBJ2-2	TGTGCCAGTAGTGGGCCCCGAGGGTTGTGGGAGCTGTTTTTT	CASSGPRGLWELFF
NA	NA	TRBV12-3/TRBV12-4	TRBJ2-3	TGTGCCAGCAGTTTTTCAGTAGATACGCAGTATTTT	CASSFSVDTQYF
NA	NA	TRBV5-6	TRBJ2-2	TGTGCCAGCAGCTTTCCCCACGTATGGGGGGTAAACACCGGGGAGCTGTTTTTT	CASSFPHVWGVNTGELFF
once	NA	TRBV2	TRBJ1-2	TGTGCCAGTCAGGGTTCACGAGGCTACACCTTC	CASQGSRGYTF
NA	TRBD1	TRBV10-3	TRBJ2-3	TGTGCCATCAGTGAGGGGACAGGGGATATTCATACGCAGTATTTT	CAISEGTGDIHTQYF
NA	TRBD1	TRBV5-4	TRBJ1-4	TGTGCCAGCAGCGGGGACAGGGGGCTCCGGGGTGAAAAACTGTTTTTT	CASSGDRGLRGEKLFF
NA	NA	TRBV29-1	TRBJ1-1	TGCAGCGTTGAATACCACAGGACCGGGGGCACTGAAGCTTTCTTT	CSVEYHRTGGTEAFF
few	NA	TRBV6-5	TRBJ2-2	TGTGCCAGCACCTCTCTCAGGGAGCTGTTTTTT	CASTSLRELFF
NA	NA	TRBV3-1/TRBV3-2	TRBJ2-1	TGTGCCAGCAGCCAGACGGGACAATTTAATGAGCAGTTCTTC	CASSQTGQFNEQFF
NA	NA	TRBV3-1/TRBV3-2	TRBJ1-5	TGTGCCAGCAGCCAGGGCCCTCAGCTGCCCCAGCATTTT	CASSQGPQLPQHF
NA	NA	TRBV10-2	TRBJ1-2	TGCGCCAGCAGTGGGCGGTCTAAAAGCCTTTATGGCTACACCTTC	CASSGRSKSLYGYTF
NA	NA	TRBV30	TRBJ1-2	TGTGCCTTCACCAAGACGGATTTCCTCTATGGCTACACCTTC	CAFTKTDFLYGYTF
NA	NA	TRBV27	TRBJ2-1	TGTGCCAGCAGTTGGAAGGGACCTCCGAATGAGCAGTTCTTC	CASSWKGPPNEQFF
NA	TRBD1	TRBV9	TRBJ1-6	TGTGCCAGCAGCGTAGCGAGACAGGGTGTTTCACCCCTCCACTTT	CASSVARQGVSPLHF
once	NA	TRBV5-1	TRBJ1-2	TGCGCCAGCAGCTTGGAACAAGGCTATGGCTACACCTTC	CASSLEQGYGYTF
NA	NA	TRBV5-6	TRBJ2-7	TGTGCCAGCAGCTGGGACGGCTCCTACGAGCAGTACTTC	CASSWDGSYEQYF
once	NA	TRBV12-3/TRBV12-4	TRBJ1-1	TGTGCCAGCAGTTCTACGTTGAACACTGAAGCTTTCTTT	CASSSTLNTEAFF
NA	NA	TRBV5-6	TRBJ2-7	TGTGCCAGCAGCTTGTGGGGCCCGGGCTATTCTTACGAGCAGTACTTC	CASSLWGPGYSYEQYF
NA	NA	TRBV18	TRBJ1-2	TGTGCCAGCTCACCACAGCCGCCTAACTATGGCTACACCTTC	CASSPQPPNYGYTF
NA	TRBD1	TRBV6-1	TRBJ2-3	TGTGCCAGCAGTGAAGAAGAGACAGGGGGTTGGACAGATACGCAGTATTTT	CASSEEETGGWTDTQYF
NA	NA	TRBV6-6	TRBJ2-5	TGTGCCAGCAGGCGGACCGGGACGGCAAAAGAGACCCAGTACTTC	CASRRTGTAKETQYF
NA	NA	TRBV2	TRBJ2-7	TGTGCCAGCAGTGAAGTACGAACTAGCAGAAATGAGGCCTACGAGCAGTACTTC	CASSEVRTSRNEAYEQYF
once	NA	TRBV6-1	TRBJ1-2	TGTGCCAGCAGTGAAGCAGGTTGGGGGGGCTATAACTATGGCTACACCTTC	CASSEAGWGGYNYGYTF
once	NA	TRBV29-1	TRBJ1-4	TGCAGCGTCTCCCTCGACAGACTGGAAAAACTGTTTTTT	CSVSLDRLEKLFF